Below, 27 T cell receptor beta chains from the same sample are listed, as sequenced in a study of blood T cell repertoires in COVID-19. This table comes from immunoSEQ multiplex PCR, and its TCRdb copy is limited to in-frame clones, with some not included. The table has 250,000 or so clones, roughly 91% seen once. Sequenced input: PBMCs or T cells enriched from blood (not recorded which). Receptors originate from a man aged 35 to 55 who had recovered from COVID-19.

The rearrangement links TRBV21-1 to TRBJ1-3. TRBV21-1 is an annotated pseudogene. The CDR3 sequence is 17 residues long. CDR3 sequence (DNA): TGTGCCAGCAGCAAAGGAGCCCGAGGAAGCTCTGGAAACACCATATATTTT. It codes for CASSKGARGSSGNTIYF.

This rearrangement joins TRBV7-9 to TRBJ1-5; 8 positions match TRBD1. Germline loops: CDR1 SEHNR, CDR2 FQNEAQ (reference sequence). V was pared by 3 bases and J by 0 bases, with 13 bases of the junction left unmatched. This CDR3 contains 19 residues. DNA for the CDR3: TGTGCCAGCAGCTTTTTCCACAGGGGGACCTACCATAGCAATCAGCCCCAGCATTTT. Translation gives CASSFFHRGTYHSNQPQHF.

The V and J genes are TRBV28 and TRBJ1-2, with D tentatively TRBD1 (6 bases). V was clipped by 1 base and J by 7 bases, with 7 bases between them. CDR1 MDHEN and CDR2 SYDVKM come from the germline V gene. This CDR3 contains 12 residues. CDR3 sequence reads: CASSLLGAGYTF. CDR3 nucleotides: TGTGCCAGCAGTTTATTGGGGGCTGGCTACACCTTC.

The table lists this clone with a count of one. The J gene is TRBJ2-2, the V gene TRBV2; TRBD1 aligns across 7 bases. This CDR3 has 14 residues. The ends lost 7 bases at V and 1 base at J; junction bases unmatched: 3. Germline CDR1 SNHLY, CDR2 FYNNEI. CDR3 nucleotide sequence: TGTGCCAGCACGCCAGGGGGGAACACCGGGGAGCTGTTTTTT. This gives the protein CASTPGGNTGELFF.

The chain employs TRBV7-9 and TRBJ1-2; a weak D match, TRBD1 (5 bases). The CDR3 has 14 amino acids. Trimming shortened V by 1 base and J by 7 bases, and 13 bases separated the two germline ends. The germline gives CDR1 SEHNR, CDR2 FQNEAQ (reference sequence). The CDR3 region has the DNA TGTGCCAGCAGCTTAGAGCGGGGGGTAGGTGGCTACACCTTC. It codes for CASSLERGVGGYTF.

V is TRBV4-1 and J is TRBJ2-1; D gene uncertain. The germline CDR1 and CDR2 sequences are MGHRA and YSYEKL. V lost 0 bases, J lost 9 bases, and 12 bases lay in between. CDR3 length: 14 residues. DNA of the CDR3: TGCGCCAGCAGCCAAGAGAGTGGTAGGAGTGAGCAGTTCTTC. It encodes CASSQESGRSEQFF.

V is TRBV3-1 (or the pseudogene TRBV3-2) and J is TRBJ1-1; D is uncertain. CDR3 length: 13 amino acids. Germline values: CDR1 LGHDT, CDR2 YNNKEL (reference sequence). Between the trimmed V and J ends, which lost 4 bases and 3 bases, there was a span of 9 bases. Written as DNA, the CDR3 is TGTGCCAGCAGCCCCGAGAGCTACACTGAAGCTTTCTTT. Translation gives CASSPESYTEAFF.

The CDR3 DNA follows: TGTGCCAGCAGGACAGGCGTAAGGAGCTATGGCTACACCTTC. The encoded protein is CASRTGVRSYGYTF. The chain has TRBV28 and TRBJ1-2; TRBD1 might be the D (6 bases). This CDR3 region has 14 residues. Trimming shortened V by 6 bases and J by 4 bases, and 15 bases separated the two germline ends. The germline gives CDR1 MDHEN, CDR2 SYDVKM.

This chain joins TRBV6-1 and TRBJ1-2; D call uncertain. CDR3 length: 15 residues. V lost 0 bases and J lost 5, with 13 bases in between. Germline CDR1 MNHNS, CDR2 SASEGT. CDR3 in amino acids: CASSEAPGVGYGYTF. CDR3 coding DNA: TGTGCCAGCAGTGAAGCGCCCGGGGTGGGGTATGGCTACACCTTC.

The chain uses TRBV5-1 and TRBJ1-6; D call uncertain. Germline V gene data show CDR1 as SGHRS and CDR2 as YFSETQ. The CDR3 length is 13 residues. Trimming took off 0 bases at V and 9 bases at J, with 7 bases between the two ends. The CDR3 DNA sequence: TGCGCCAGCAGCTTGGCGGAGGGTTCACCCCTCCACTTT. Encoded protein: CASSLAEGSPLHF.

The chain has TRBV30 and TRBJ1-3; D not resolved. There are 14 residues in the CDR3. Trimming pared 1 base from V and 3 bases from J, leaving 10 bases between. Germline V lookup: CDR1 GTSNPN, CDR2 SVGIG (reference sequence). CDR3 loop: CAWSGVRGGNTIYF. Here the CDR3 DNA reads TGTGCCTGGAGTGGGGTCCGGGGTGGAAACACCATATATTTT.

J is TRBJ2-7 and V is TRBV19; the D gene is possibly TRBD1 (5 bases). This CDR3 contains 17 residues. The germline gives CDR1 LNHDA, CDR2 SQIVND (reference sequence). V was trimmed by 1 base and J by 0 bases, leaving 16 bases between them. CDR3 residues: CASSIGSPRQFSYEQYF. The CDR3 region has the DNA TGTGCCAGTAGTATAGGATCACCTCGACAGTTCTCCTACGAGCAGTACTTC.

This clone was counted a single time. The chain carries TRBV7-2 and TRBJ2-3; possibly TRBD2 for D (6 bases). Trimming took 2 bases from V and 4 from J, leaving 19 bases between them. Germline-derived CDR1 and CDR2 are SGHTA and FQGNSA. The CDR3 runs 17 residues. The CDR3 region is CASSLSPPGVMPDTQYF. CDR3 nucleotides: TGTGCCAGCAGCTTAAGTCCTCCGGGAGTAATGCCAGATACGCAGTATTTT.

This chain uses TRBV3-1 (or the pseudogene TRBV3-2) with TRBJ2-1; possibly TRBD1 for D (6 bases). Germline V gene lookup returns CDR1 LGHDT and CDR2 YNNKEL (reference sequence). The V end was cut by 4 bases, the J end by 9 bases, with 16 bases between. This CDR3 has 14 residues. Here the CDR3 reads CASSPNREWSEQFF. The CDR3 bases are TGTGCCAGCAGCCCGAACAGGGAGTGGAGTGAGCAGTTCTTC.

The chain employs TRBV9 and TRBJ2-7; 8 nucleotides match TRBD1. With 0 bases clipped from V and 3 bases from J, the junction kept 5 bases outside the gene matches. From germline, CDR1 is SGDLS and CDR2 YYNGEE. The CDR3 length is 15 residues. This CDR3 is CASSVGQGPDYEQYF. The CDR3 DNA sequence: TGTGCCAGCAGCGTAGGACAGGGGCCCGACTACGAGCAGTACTTC.

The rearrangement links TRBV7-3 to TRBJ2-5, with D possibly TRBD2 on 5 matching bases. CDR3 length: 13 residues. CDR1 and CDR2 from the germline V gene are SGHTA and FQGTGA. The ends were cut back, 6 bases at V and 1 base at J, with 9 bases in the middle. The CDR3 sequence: CASSRTFQETQYF. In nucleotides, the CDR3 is TGTGCCAGCAGTCGGACTTTCCAAGAGACCCAGTACTTC.

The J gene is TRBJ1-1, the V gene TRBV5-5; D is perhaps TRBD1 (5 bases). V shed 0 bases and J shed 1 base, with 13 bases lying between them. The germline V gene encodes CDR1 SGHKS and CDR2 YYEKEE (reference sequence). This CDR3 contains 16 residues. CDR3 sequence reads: CASSLGPPGGNTEAFF. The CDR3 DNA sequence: TGTGCCAGCAGCTTGGGCCCACCCGGGGGGAACACTGAAGCTTTCTTT. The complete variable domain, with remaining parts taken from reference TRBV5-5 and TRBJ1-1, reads DAGVTQSPTHLIKTRGQQVTLRCSPISGHKSVSWYQQVLGQGPQFIFQYYEKEERGRGNFPDRFSARQFPNYSSELNVNALLLGDSALYLCASSLGPPGGNTEAFFGQGTRLTVV.

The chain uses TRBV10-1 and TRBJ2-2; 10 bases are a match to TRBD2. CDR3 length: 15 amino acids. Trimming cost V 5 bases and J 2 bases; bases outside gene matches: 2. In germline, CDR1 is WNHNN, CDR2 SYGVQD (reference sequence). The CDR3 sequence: CASSLAGANTGELFF. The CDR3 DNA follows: TGCGCCAGCAGTCTAGCGGGGGCAAACACCGGGGAGCTGTTTTTT.

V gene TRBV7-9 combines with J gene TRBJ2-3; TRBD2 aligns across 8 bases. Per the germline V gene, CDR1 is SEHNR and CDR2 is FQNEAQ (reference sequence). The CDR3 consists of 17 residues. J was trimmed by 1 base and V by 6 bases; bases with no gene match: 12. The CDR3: CASRPPGGQRRTDTQYF. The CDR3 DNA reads TGTGCCAGCAGACCTCCGGGGGGGCAGCGGCGCACAGATACGCAGTATTTT.

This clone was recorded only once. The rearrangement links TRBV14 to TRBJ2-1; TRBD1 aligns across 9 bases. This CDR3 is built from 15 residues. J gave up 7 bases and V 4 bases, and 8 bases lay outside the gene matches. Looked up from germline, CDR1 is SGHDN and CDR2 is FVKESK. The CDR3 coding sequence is TGTGCCAGCAGCCGCCCCGAGACAGGGGGTAATGAGCAGTTCTTC. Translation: CASSRPETGGNEQFF. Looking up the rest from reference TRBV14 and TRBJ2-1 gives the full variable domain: EAGVTQFPSHSVIEKGQTVTLRCDPISGHDNLYWYRRVMGKEIKFLLHFVKESKQDESGMPNNRFLAERTGGTYSTLKVQPAELEDSGVYFCASSRPETGGNEQFFGPGTRLTVL.

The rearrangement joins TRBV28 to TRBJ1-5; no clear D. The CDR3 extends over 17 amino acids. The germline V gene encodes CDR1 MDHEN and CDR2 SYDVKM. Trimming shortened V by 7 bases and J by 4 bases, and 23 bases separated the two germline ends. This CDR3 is CASTKAGRIVGNQPQHF. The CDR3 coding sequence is TGTGCCAGCACCAAGGCCGGGAGAATAGTTGGGAATCAGCCCCAGCATTTT.

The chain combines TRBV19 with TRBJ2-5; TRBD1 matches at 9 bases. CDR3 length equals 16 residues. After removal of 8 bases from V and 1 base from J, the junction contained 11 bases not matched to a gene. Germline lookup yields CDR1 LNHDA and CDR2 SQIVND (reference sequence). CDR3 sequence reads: CASSRPGQGPQETQYF. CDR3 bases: TGTGCCAGTTCTCGCCCGGGACAGGGTCCCCAAGAGACCCAGTACTTC.

CDR3 nucleotide sequence: TGTGCCAGCACGTATTCTGGGAGGGATACGCAGTATTTT. As protein: CASTYSGRDTQYF. The V and J genes are TRBV12-3 or TRBV12-4 and TRBJ2-3; the D gene is possibly TRBD2 (6 bases). The CDR3 has 13 amino acids. V lost 7 bases and J lost 6, with 14 bases in between.

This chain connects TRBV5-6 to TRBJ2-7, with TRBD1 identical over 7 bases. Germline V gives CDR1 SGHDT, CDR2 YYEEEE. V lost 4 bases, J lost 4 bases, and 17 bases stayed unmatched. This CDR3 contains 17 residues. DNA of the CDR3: TGTGCCAGCAGCCAGATAAACAGGGGATTGAATCCGTACGAGCAGTACTTC. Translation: CASSQINRGLNPYEQYF.

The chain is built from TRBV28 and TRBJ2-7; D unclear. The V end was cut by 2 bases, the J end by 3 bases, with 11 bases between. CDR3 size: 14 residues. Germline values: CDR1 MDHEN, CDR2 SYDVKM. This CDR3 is CASSLTISGYEQYF. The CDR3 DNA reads TGTGCCAGCAGTTTAACTATTTCCGGCTACGAGCAGTACTTC.

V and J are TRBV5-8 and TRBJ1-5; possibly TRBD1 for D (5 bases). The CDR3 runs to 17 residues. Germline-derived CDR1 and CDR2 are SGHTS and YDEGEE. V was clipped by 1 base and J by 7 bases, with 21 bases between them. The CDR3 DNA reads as TGTGCCAGCAGCTTGTATGAATCGGGGGTGGATCACCAGCCCCAGCATTTT. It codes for CASSLYESGVDHQPQHF.

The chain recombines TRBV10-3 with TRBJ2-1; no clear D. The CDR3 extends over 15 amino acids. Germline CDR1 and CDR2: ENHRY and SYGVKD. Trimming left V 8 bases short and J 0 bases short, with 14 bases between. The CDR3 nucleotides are TGTGCCATCCGAGACCAGTGGAGCTCCTACAATGAGCAGTTCTTC. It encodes CAIRDQWSSYNEQFF.